This T cell receptor (beta chain) was sequenced for a study of identical twins. Findings and caveats of the study: Fewer insertions marked abundant cord blood beta clonotypes; young adult naive trended weakly, memory not at all. Where out-of-frame alpha sequences were twin-shared, they showed excess low generation probability.

Notes on this clonotype: Its antigen is unknown.

TCRdb redid the calling of the 5' RACE reads with MiXCR, one entry per CDR3 protein. The sample includes about 200,000 distinct CDR3 sequences, roughly 15% of them seen just once. The CDR3 has 13 amino acids. Trimming shortened V by 5 bases and J by 1 base, and 8 bases separated the two germline ends. Per germline, CDR1 SGHVS and CDR2 FNYEAQ. This sample also belongs to another study, concerning T cells expressing NK-cell markers.

This clonotype was sampled from a woman aged 18-29 years in good health. The J gene is TRBJ2-5, the V gene TRBV7-6, with D unclear. The sample taken for sequencing was CD8+ T cells sorted from blood. The CDR3 bases are TGTGCCAGCAGCCCAAATCCCCAAGAGACCCAGTACTTC. Translation gives CASSPNPQETQYF.